This entry is about one TCR beta chain. Its specificity is unknown. Only Caucasian adults living in Nashville, Tennessee served as donors. CDR1 is KGHSH and CDR2 is LQKENI in the germline V gene. V lost 8 bases, J lost 3 bases, and 3 bases stayed unmatched. The CDR3 loop spans 12 amino acids. Clones were sequenced by immunoSEQ multiplex PCR, and TCRdb holds only the in-frame ones, with some missing. The data hold approximately 980,000 clones, with over 60% observed a single time. The data derive from a study of shared clonotypes between healthy human individuals. Overall study results and limits: What limited the represented genetic and exposure-history diversity was the small number of donors. On the whole, naive subsets had larger estimated richness than memory subsets had.

V is TRBV18 and J is TRBJ2-5; 7 nucleotides agree with TRBD1. This receptor was obtained from a man aged 18-30 years in good health. Sequenced material: memory CD4+ T cells sorted from blood. Regarding subset: CD45RA-negative fraction. The CDR3 sequence is CASTGAEETQYF. CDR3 nucleotides: TGTGCCAGCACAGGGGCGGAAGAGACCCAGTACTTC.